Following are 8 T cell receptor beta chains from one sample sequenced in a study of T cells after somatic rescue of genetic block. Profiling relied on immunoSEQ multiplex PCR, and the TCRdb table lists in-frame clones only, not all of them. The data show 10,000 to 15,000 clones, 73% seen once. The specimen was peripheral blood mononuclear cells (PBMCs). The receptors here all came from a boy younger than 18.

The J gene is TRBJ2-4, the V gene TRBV5-5, with 7 bases lining up with TRBD1. V lost 2 bases and J lost 0; bases outside the gene matches: 5. Germline V gene data show CDR1 as SGHKS and CDR2 as YYEKEE (reference sequence). The CDR3 runs 16 residues. The CDR3 is CASSFQGVRAKNIQYF. In DNA, the CDR3 is TGTGCCAGCAGCTTCCAGGGGGTGAGAGCCAAAAACATTCAGTACTTC.

In its sample, this clone was seen a few times. The chain has TRBV19 and TRBJ2-2, with 10 bases aligning to TRBD2. The junction had 7 bases not matched to a gene; V was cut back by 1 base and J by 5 bases. The CDR3 spans 17 residues. CDR1 is LNHDA, CDR2 SQIVND, per germline (reference sequence). CDR3 loop: CASSIGASGSRTGELFF. In DNA, the CDR3 is TGTGCCAGTAGTATAGGGGCTAGCGGGAGTAGGACCGGGGAGCTGTTTTTT.

The chain combines TRBV6-1 with TRBJ2-5; D not resolved. Judging by the DNA end, TRBJ2-7 fits better; the J call may be wrong. Germline V gene lookup returns CDR1 MNHNS and CDR2 SASEGT. The CDR3 consists of 11 residues. The CDR3 spells CASSEGYEQYF. CDR3 nucleotides: TGTGCCAGCAGTGAGGGATACGAGCAGTACTTC.

The chain couples TRBV6-1 to TRBJ2-7, with TRBD1 as a possible D gene (6 bases). The germline CDR1 and CDR2 sequences are MNHNS and SASEGT. Trimming cost V 3 bases and J 2 bases, with 14 bases left between them. The CDR3 runs to 15 residues. The CDR3 is CASSDPGHPPYEQYF. The CDR3 bases are TGTGCCAGCAGTGATCCGGGACACCCTCCCTACGAGCAGTACTTC.

J is TRBJ2-3 and V is TRBV11-2, with TRBD2 identical over 7 bases. CDR3 length: 16 amino acids. Germline assignment: CDR1 SGHAT and CDR2 FQNNGV. Losses at the gene ends were 5 bases for V and 4 bases for J; bases not matched to a gene: 12. This CDR3 reads CASSRFSSGRADTQYF. CDR3 in DNA: TGTGCCAGCAGCCGTTTTTCTAGCGGCCGGGCAGATACGCAGTATTTT. Variable domain in full (rest from reference TRBV11-2 and TRBJ2-3): EAGVAQSPRYKIIEKRQSVAFWCNPISGHATLYWYQQILGQGPKLLIQFQNNGVVDDSQLPKDRFSAERLKGVDSTLKIQPAKLEDSAVYLCASSRFSSGRADTQYFGPGTRLTVL.

J is TRBJ2-7 and V is TRBV11-2, with D perhaps given as TRBD1 or TRBD2 (6 bases each). CDR1 is SGHAT and CDR2 is FQNNGV in the germline V gene. V was cut by 7 bases and J by 3 bases, with 19 bases left in between. The CDR3 runs to 15 residues. DNA for the CDR3: TGTGCCAGCACCAGACTAGGGGGAATGCTCTACGAGCAGTACTTC. Translation: CASTRLGGMLYEQYF.

The V and J genes are TRBV9 and TRBJ1-2; TRBD1 matches at 7 bases. This CDR3 spans 14 amino acids. Germline assignment: CDR1 SGDLS and CDR2 YYNGEE. The ends lost 0 bases at V and 5 bases at J; junction bases unmatched: 4. CDR3 coding DNA: TGTGCCAGCAGCGTAGGCCCAGGGGGTTATGGCTACACCTTC. Encoded protein: CASSVGPGGYGYTF.

The chain couples TRBV9 to TRBJ2-6; D is unclear. The CDR3 totals 12 residues. Trimming cost V 0 bases and J 9 bases, with 4 bases left between them. Germline lookup yields CDR1 SGDLS and CDR2 YYNGEE. Here the CDR3 reads CASSVAGNVLTF. In DNA, the CDR3 is TGTGCCAGCAGCGTAGCAGGCAACGTCCTGACTTTC.